The 15 T cell receptor beta chains below come from one sample, sequenced in a study of beta chain features in type 1 diabetes. For these TCRs, the target antigens are not known. Points from the study as a whole: Among patients with Type 1 diabetes, TCRB CDR3s were moderately but significantly shorter in every one of the four CD4+ subsets.

The study reverse transcribed the entire isolated RNA, so it sequenced expressed TCRB transcripts. Libraries were prepared by immunoSEQ multiplex PCR; TCRdb keeps only in-frame clonotypes and omits some of them. The profile covers nearly 350,000 clones, with 9.3% appearing a single time and 0.9% to 1.1% taken by the ten largest. Sequencing was performed on central memory CD4+ T cells from blood. The receptors derive from a man between 25 and 39 years old with type 1 diabetes.

The chain uses TRBV6-5 and TRBJ1-6, with D uncertain. The CDR3 length is 16 residues. The V end was cut by 2 bases, the J end by 3 bases, with 11 bases between. Germline CDR1 MNHEY, CDR2 SVGAGI. The CDR3 is CASSYGDGGYNSPLHF. The CDR3 DNA follows: TGTGCCAGCAGTTACGGGGATGGTGGCTATAATTCACCCCTCCACTTT.

This clone has only a few counts. This rearrangement joins TRBV5-1 to TRBJ2-3; D might be TRBD2 (5 bases). Germline V CDR1 and CDR2: SGHRS, YFSETQ. The ends were cut back, 5 bases at V and 4 bases at J, with 14 bases in the middle. The CDR3 runs 14 residues. This CDR3 is CASRTGDNSDTQYF. The CDR3 region has the DNA TGCGCCAGCAGGACCGGGGATAATTCAGATACGCAGTATTTT. Full variable domain (missing parts from reference TRBV5-1 and TRBJ2-3): KAGVTQTPRYLIKTRGQQVTLSCSPISGHRSVSWYQQTPGQGLQFLFEYFSETQRNKGNFPGRFSGRQFSNSRSEMNVSTLELGDSALYLCASRTGDNSDTQYFGPGTRLTVL.

Here the CDR3 reads CASSLASTFGEQYF. CDR3 coding DNA: TGTGCCAGCAGCTTAGCGTCTACCTTTGGCGAGCAGTACTTC. The genes are TRBV11-2 and TRBJ2-7; D ambiguous. Trimming took off 1 base at V and 6 bases at J, with 13 bases between the two ends. Germline lookup yields CDR1 SGHAT and CDR2 FQNNGV. This CDR3 spans 14 amino acids.

This chain connects TRBV5-1 to TRBJ2-5, with 10 nucleotides matching TRBD1. V lost 3 bases to trimming and J lost 4 bases; unmatched junction nucleotides: 3. There are 14 residues in the CDR3. Looked up from germline, CDR1 is SGHRS and CDR2 is YFSETQ. CDR3 DNA: TGCGCCAGCAGCTGGACAGGGGGGGCAGAGACCCAGTACTTC. It is translated as CASSWTGGAETQYF. The whole variable domain, remainder taken from reference TRBV5-1 and TRBJ2-5, is KAGVTQTPRYLIKTRGQQVTLSCSPISGHRSVSWYQQTPGQGLQFLFEYFSETQRNKGNFPGRFSGRQFSNSRSEMNVSTLELGDSALYLCASSWTGGAETQYFGPGTRLLVL.

This clone was observed a handful of times. The chain carries TRBV9 and TRBJ1-6; 8 positions agree with TRBD1. CDR3 size: 15 residues. Germline V gene sequence: CDR1 SGDLS, CDR2 YYNGEE. The J segment lost 9 bases and the V segment lost 6 bases, leaving 11 bases of the junction unmatched. The CDR3 DNA sequence: TGTGCCAGCAATGGACAGGGTGGTCCTGGTTCACCCCTCCACTTT. Translation: CASNGQGGPGSPLHF.

This clone was recorded a few times. The chain employs TRBV4-3 and TRBJ1-2; no firm D call. The CDR3 runs to 15 residues. Germline CDR1 LGHNA, CDR2 YSLEER. Trimming removed 3 bases at V and 4 bases at J, with 15 bases between. Here the CDR3 reads CASSQENLVSYGYTF. The CDR3 nucleotides are TGCGCCAGCAGCCAGGAGAATTTGGTATCCTATGGCTACACCTTC.

V usage is TRBV13 and J usage is TRBJ2-2; 9 positions agree with TRBD2. V was clipped by 1 base and J by 6 bases; unmatched bases: 9. The CDR3 has 17 residues. From germline, CDR1 is PRHDT and CDR2 FYEKMQ (reference sequence). The CDR3 sequence is CASSLAGSGGPPGELFF. The CDR3 coding sequence is TGTGCCAGCAGCTTAGCGGGTAGCGGGGGCCCACCCGGGGAGCTGTTTTTT.

This clone was recorded a few times. The genes are TRBV28 and TRBJ2-7; TRBD1 matches 7 bases. Germline V gene sequence: CDR1 MDHEN, CDR2 SYDVKM. With 4 bases clipped from V and 5 bases from J, the junction kept 5 bases outside the gene matches. This CDR3 region has 13 residues. The CDR3: CASSSGQSDEQYF. The CDR3 bases are TGTGCCAGCAGTTCGGGACAGTCCGACGAGCAGTACTTC.

This clone has just a few counts. This chain joins TRBV11-3 and TRBJ2-3, with unresolved D. The germline V gene has CDR1 SGHNT and CDR2 YENEEA. The CDR3 is 13 residues long. V was clipped by 4 bases and J by 10 bases, with 15 bases between them. The CDR3 spells CASSSTPKGAQYF. In nucleotides, the CDR3 is TGTGCCAGCAGCTCCACACCCAAAGGAGCGCAGTATTTT. The variable domain in full, completed from reference TRBV11-3 and TRBJ2-3, reads EAGVVQSPRYKIIEKKQPVAFWCNPISGHNTLYWYLQNLGQGPELLIRYENEEAVDDSQLPKDRFSAERLKGVDSTLKIQPAELGDSAVYLCASSSTPKGAQYFGPGTRLTVL.

This clone was observed a handful of times. The V and J genes are TRBV19 and TRBJ1-4; D call uncertain. The CDR3 has 13 residues. Germline assignment: CDR1 LNHDA and CDR2 SQIVND (reference sequence). The ends were cut back, 5 bases at V and 4 bases at J, with 8 bases in the middle. CDR3 DNA sequence: TGTGCCAGTAGTTCCCAGAATAATGAAAAACTGTTTTTT. Translation gives CASSSQNNEKLFF.

This clone was seen at least ten times. The chain uses TRBV4-3 and TRBJ2-7, with D perhaps matching TRBD1 (6 bases). This CDR3 contains 15 residues. The V end was cut by 1 base, the J end by 3 bases, with 13 bases between. Per the germline V gene, CDR1 is LGHNA and CDR2 is YSLEER. The CDR3 protein is CASSQGYREGYEQYF. CDR3 in DNA: TGCGCCAGCAGCCAAGGGTACAGGGAAGGCTACGAGCAGTACTTC.

This clone was observed many times. The chain uses TRBV15 and TRBJ1-4, with TRBD1 matching 7 bases. Germline V gene lookup returns CDR1 LNHNV and CDR2 YYDKDF (reference sequence). There are 14 residues in the CDR3. The trim removed 3 bases at V and 12 bases at J, leaving 10 bases unmatched. The CDR3 spells CATSSETRDRELFF. As DNA, the CDR3 is TGTGCCACCAGCAGTGAAACAAGGGACAGAGAACTGTTTTTT.

There are a few counts of this clone. The gene calls are TRBV25-1 and TRBJ1-4; no clear D. Germline lookup yields CDR1 MGHDK and CDR2 SYGVNS. CDR3 length: 13 residues. Trimming removed 3 bases at V and 8 bases at J, with 10 bases between. The CDR3 reads CASSDTPREKLFF. CDR3 nucleotides: TGTGCCAGCAGTGACACGCCGAGGGAAAAACTGTTTTTT.

Worth noting for this clone: The identical CDR3 is also encoded by other nucleotide sequences in the sample. The J gene is TRBJ1-2, the V gene TRBV19; D call uncertain. CDR3 size: 12 residues. Trimming cost V 6 bases and J 1 base, with 6 bases left between them. The germline V gene has CDR1 LNHDA and CDR2 SQIVND (reference sequence). CDR3 sequence: CASSRDNYGYTF. The CDR3 bases are TGTGCCAGTAGCCGGGATAACTATGGCTACACCTTC.

The genes are TRBV7-9 and TRBJ2-2, with D perhaps matching TRBD2 (6 bases). Germline CDR1 SEHNR, CDR2 FQNEAQ (reference sequence). V was cut by 6 bases and J by 2 bases, with 10 bases left in between. The CDR3 has 14 residues. Here the CDR3 reads CASRDGGNTGELFF. Written as DNA, the CDR3 is TGTGCCAGCAGGGACGGGGGTAACACCGGGGAGCTGTTTTTT.